This T cell receptor beta chain was profiled in a study of control samples from healthy donors and cancer patients. Profiling relied on immunoSEQ multiplex PCR, and the TCRdb table lists in-frame clones only, not all of them. The data show 100,000 to 150,000 clones, 80% to 95% seen once. The CDR3 totals 14 residues. Germline V gene sequence: CDR1 LNHDA, CDR2 SQIVND (reference sequence). J gave up 8 bases and V 6 bases, and 9 bases lay outside the gene matches. The genes are TRBV19 and TRBJ1-2, with 10 bases aligning to TRBD1. This receptor was identified in a man in his forties or fifties in good health. The sample taken for sequencing was blood. CDR3 region: CASRGGDRGGGYTF. The CDR3 DNA reads as TGTGCCAGTAGAGGAGGGGACAGGGGCGGCGGCTACACCTTC. The entire variable domain, with the rest obtained from reference TRBV19 and TRBJ1-2, is as follows: DGGITQSPKYLFRKEGQNVTLSCEQNLNHDAMYWYRQDPGQGLRLIYYSQIVNDFQKGDIAEGYSVSREKKESFPLTVTSAQKNPTAFYLCASRGGDRGGGYTFGSGTRLTVV.